The clone carrying this TCR beta chain was seen more than once but under ten times. The antigen is undetermined. The CDR3 end lies 3 residues beyond the end of the read and is filled in from the germline J gene. This specimen comes from a study of T cell clonality in common variable immunodeficiency. For at least one year, all CVID subjects received replacement immunoglobulin. No CVID subject was ill or on immunomodulatory drugs when sampled. Overall study results and limits: In common variable immunodeficiency, TCR beta chains reportedly carried fewer deletions and N-nucleotide insertions.

Germline V gene sequence: CDR1 LNHDA, CDR2 SQIVND (reference sequence). The CDR3 consists of 15 residues. The V end was cut by 6 bases, the J end by 8 bases, with 19 bases between. Sequencing used immunoSEQ multiplex PCR; TCRdb keeps in-frame clones, though not all of them. There are about 33,000 clones in the sample, none observed a single time. Sequenced sample: peripheral blood mononuclear cells. This chain joins TRBV19 and TRBJ1-4, with D perhaps matching TRBD1 (6 bases). The receptor was derived from a human donor with common variable immunodeficiency. CDR3 in amino acids: CASSSGDTFKEKLFF. The sequenced CDR3 bases are TGTGCCAGTAGCAGTGGGGACACCTTTAAGGAAAAA.